This T cell receptor (beta chain) comes out of a study of Graves' ophthalmopathy and Graves' hyperthyroidism. V was clipped by 4 bases and J by 13 bases; unmatched bases: 9. CDR3 length: 13 amino acids. CDR1 and CDR2 from the germline V gene are DFQATT and SNEGSKA (reference sequence). Patients with other autoimmune diseases, uncontrolled infections, pregnancy or lactation were excluded. Investigators amplified TCR beta CDR3 regions from RNA transcripts. First-round RT-PCR used HTBI primers; second-round multiplex PCR followed. MiXCR, applied by TCRdb to the multiplex PCR reads, yields one record per CDR3 protein. The sample lists fewer than 250,000 distinct CDR3 sequences, around 30% occurring once. There are many counts of this clonotype.

The sequencing input was peripheral blood. The V gene is TRBV20-1, the J gene TRBJ1-6; TRBD1 matches at 8 bases. This TCR was recovered from a middle-aged man with Graves' ophthalmopathy. The CDR3 nucleotides read TGCAGTGCTACCCCAACAGGGGGTCAGCCCCTCCACTTT. Protein sequence: CSATPTGGQPLHF.